These 27 T cell receptor beta chains were sequenced from one sample in a study of blood T cell repertoires in COVID-19 (dated by TCRdb to between 2020 and 2021). The library was built by means of the immunoSEQ multiplex PCR assay. Held by TCRdb, this immuneACCESS table contains in-frame sequences only and omits some clones. Under half of the omission traces to an unresolved V gene where checked; the cause of the rest is unknown. The sample records approximately 190,000 clones, roughly four fifths of which are singletons. The ten largest clones add up to roughly 5% of the sample. The sample taken for sequencing was peripheral blood. These receptors originate from a woman in her 30s with acute or convalescent COVID-19.

This clone appeared many times. This rearrangement joins TRBV28 to TRBJ1-2, with unresolved D. The CDR3 runs to 14 residues. Trimming cost V 4 bases and J 5 bases, with 14 bases left between them. Germline assignment: CDR1 MDHEN and CDR2 SYDVKM. DNA of the CDR3: TGTGCCAGCAGTTGGCAGGCGCTACCTTATGGCTACACCTTC. Amino acid sequence: CASSWQALPYGYTF.

Comment on this clone: The sample contains more than one DNA sequence encoding this CDR3. The chain links TRBV9 to TRBJ2-2, with D possibly being TRBD1 (6 bases). CDR1 is SGDLS and CDR2 is YYNGEE in the germline V gene. This CDR3 has 15 amino acids. V dropped 0 bases and J dropped 2 bases, with 8 bases sitting between them. CDR3 in amino acids: CASSVETGNTGELFF. CDR3 sequence (DNA): TGTGCCAGCAGCGTAGAGACAGGAAACACCGGGGAGCTGTTTTTT.

This clone occurred once. This chain joins TRBV6-6 and TRBJ1-5; a possible D gene is TRBD1 (6 bases). The CDR3 is 12 amino acids. CDR1 and CDR2 from the germline V gene are MNHNY and SVGAGI (reference sequence). Between the trimmed V and J ends, which lost 6 bases and 9 bases, there was a span of 12 bases. CDR3: CASRDSLSPQHF. Here the CDR3 DNA reads TGTGCCAGCAGGGACAGCTTATCGCCCCAGCATTTT.

V gene TRBV29-1 combines with J gene TRBJ1-2; no clear D. V lost 2 bases and J lost 7, with 17 bases in between. The CDR3 has 14 amino acids. The germline V gene encodes CDR1 SQVTM and CDR2 ANQGSEA. The CDR3 spells CSVESPRELGGYTF. DNA for the CDR3: TGCAGCGTTGAATCCCCCCGGGAGCTAGGTGGCTACACCTTC.

V is TRBV15 and J is TRBJ1-5; 10 bases agree with TRBD1. Germline V lookup: CDR1 LNHNV, CDR2 YYDKDF (reference sequence). Trimming took 6 bases from V and 7 from J; bases not matched to a gene: 9. There are 15 residues in the CDR3. The CDR3 nucleotides are TGTGCCACCAGGAGTGGACAGGGGGAGAAACAGCCCCAGCATTTT. Translating gives CATRSGQGEKQPQHF.

The CDR3 nucleotides are TGTGCCAGCAGTAAGGACAGGGGAAGGGAAAAACTGTTTTTT. Its translation is CASSKDRGREKLFF. V gene TRBV2 combines with J gene TRBJ1-4, with 9 bases aligning to TRBD1. The V gene end was trimmed by 5 bases and the J gene end by 8 bases; junction bases not matched to a gene: 6. The CDR3 loop spans 14 amino acids. Germline V gene lookup returns CDR1 SNHLY and CDR2 FYNNEI.

This chain uses TRBV30 with TRBJ1-2, with a tentative D call TRBD1 (5 bases). V dropped 3 bases and J dropped 5 bases, with 13 bases sitting between them. The CDR3 is made up of 13 amino acids. The germline CDR1 and CDR2 sequences are GTSNPN and SVGIG (reference sequence). The CDR3 sequence is CAWRLQVAYGYTF. CDR3 in DNA: TGTGCCTGGAGATTACAGGTGGCGTATGGCTACACCTTC.

This sequence joins TRBV7-2 and TRBJ2-2; possible D gene TRBD2, 6 bases. Germline CDR1 and CDR2: SGHTA and FQGNSA. Trimming removed 9 bases at V and 6 bases at J, with 23 bases between. This CDR3 comprises 16 residues. CDR3 DNA sequence: TGTGCCAGTAGGCAAGGGCCGGCAGGAGGGGCCGGGGAGCTGTTTTTT. Translated: CASRQGPAGGAGELFF.

The chain uses TRBV21-1 and TRBJ1-2; the table's D gene call, TRBD1, was not cross checked with the DNA. TRBV21-1 is classified as a pseudogene. The CDR3 consists of 13 residues. CDR3 region: CASGAGLQYGYTF. In DNA, the CDR3 is TGTGCCAGCGGGGCAGGGCTTCAATATGGCTACACCTTC.

This rearrangement joins TRBV11-3 to TRBJ2-5; TRBD1 might be the D (6 bases). Deletions cut 3 bases from V and 2 bases from J, with 19 bases between. The CDR3 contains 17 residues. Per germline, CDR1 SGHNT and CDR2 YENEEA. In nucleotides, the CDR3 is TGTGCCAGCAGCTTTAAGGTCGGGGTAGGGGGACAAGAGACCCAGTACTTC. Encoded protein: CASSFKVGVGGQETQYF. Filled out from reference TRBV11-3 and TRBJ2-5, the complete variable domain reads EAGVVQSPRYKIIEKKQPVAFWCNPISGHNTLYWYLQNLGQGPELLIRYENEEAVDDSQLPKDRFSAERLKGVDSTLKIQPAELGDSAVYLCASSFKVGVGGQETQYFGPGTRLLVL.

The chain uses TRBV19 and TRBJ2-3, with a weak D call TRBD2 (6 bases). V lost 4 bases to trimming and J lost 1 base, with 12 bases between them. This CDR3 is built from 15 residues. Germline CDR1 and CDR2: LNHDA and SQIVND (reference sequence). CDR3 amino acids: CASSTGTRGTDTQYF. CDR3 DNA sequence: TGTGCCAGTAGTACCGGGACTCGAGGCACAGATACGCAGTATTTT.

The rearrangement joins TRBV30 to TRBJ2-5; the D gene is possibly TRBD1 (6 bases). CDR1 is GTSNPN and CDR2 is SVGIG in the germline V gene (reference sequence). V was shortened by 2 bases and J by 5 bases, with 15 bases between the two germline ends. CDR3 size: 14 residues. The CDR3 sequence is CAWSPPQGRETQYF. The CDR3 coding sequence is TGTGCCTGGAGTCCCCCACAGGGTAGGGAGACCCAGTACTTC.

V usage is TRBV4-1 and J usage is TRBJ2-7; 7 bases are shared with TRBD1. CDR3 length equals 15 residues. Trimming cost V 8 bases and J 3 bases; bases outside gene matches: 13. Germline values: CDR1 MGHRA, CDR2 YSYEKL. CDR3 residues: CASSNEGTENYEQYF. As DNA, the CDR3 is TGCGCCAGCTCGAATGAAGGGACAGAGAACTACGAGCAGTACTTC.

This chain joins TRBV5-4 and TRBJ2-7; 13 bases fit TRBD2. Germline lookup yields CDR1 SGHNT and CDR2 YYREEE (reference sequence). The junction had 1 base not matched to a gene; V was cut back by 1 base and J by 3 bases. The CDR3 runs to 15 residues. Written as DNA, the CDR3 is TGTGCCAGCAGCTTGCGGACTAGCGGGAGCTACGAGCAGTACTTC. As protein: CASSLRTSGSYEQYF.

The rearrangement links TRBV9 to TRBJ1-6; no clear D gene. This CDR3 comprises 12 residues. Trimming left V 4 bases short and J 10 bases short, with 9 bases between. Germline V CDR1 and CDR2: SGDLS, YYNGEE. CDR3 DNA: TGTGCCAGCAGCTTTGGAGGATCACCCCTCCACTTT. Translated, it gives CASSFGGSPLHF.

In this sample, this clone turned up a few times. The chain links TRBV28 to TRBJ2-1; 7 bases match TRBD1. Germline V lookup: CDR1 MDHEN, CDR2 SYDVKM. Unmatched junction bases numbered 10, after V lost 5 bases and J lost 3 bases. The CDR3 is made up of 16 amino acids. CDR3 residues: CASSPLGQVLYNEQFF. The CDR3 coding sequence is TGTGCCAGCAGTCCCCTTGGACAGGTCCTCTACAATGAGCAGTTCTTC.

The chain uses TRBV29-1 and TRBJ2-4; TRBD1 matches 8 bases. Germline lookup yields CDR1 SQVTM and CDR2 ANQGSEA. CDR3 length equals 13 residues. J was trimmed by 3 bases and V by 5 bases; bases with no gene match: 3. The CDR3 here is CSVKTGGKNIQYF. CDR3 bases: TGCAGCGTTAAAACAGGGGGCAAAAACATTCAGTACTTC.

The chain is built from TRBV30 and TRBJ2-7; 11 positions agree with TRBD1. The CDR3 covers 15 residues. Germline CDR1 and CDR2: GTSNPN and SVGIG (reference sequence). After removal of 7 bases from V and 3 bases from J, the junction contained 11 bases not matched to a gene. CDR3 DNA sequence: TGTGCCTACGAGCCGGGACAGGGGGTAATCTACGAGCAGTACTTC. Protein: CAYEPGQGVIYEQYF. The full variable domain, its missing parts supplied by reference TRBV30 and TRBJ2-7, is SQTIHQWPATLVQPVGSPLSLECTVEGTSNPNLYWYRQAAGRGLQLLFYSVGIGQISSEVPQNLSASRPQDRQFILSSKKLLLSDSGFYLCAYEPGQGVIYEQYFGPGTRLTVT.

This clone was recorded only once. Relative to the germline gene, one junction end is altered; a read error may explain this. V usage is TRBV7-8 and J usage is TRBJ1-1; 8 bases line up with TRBD1. Germline V gives CDR1 SGHVS, CDR2 FQNEAQ. The CDR3 spans 18 residues. CDR3 in amino acids: CASSLARVWTGRDTEAFF. The CDR3 DNA reads as TGTGCCAGCAGCCTAGCAAGGGTATGGACAGGGAGAGACACTGAAGCTTTCTTT.

The rearrangement joins TRBV7-2 to TRBJ2-1; 12 positions agree with TRBD2. The V segment lost 6 bases and the J segment 8 bases; nucleotides outside the gene matches: 2. CDR1 SGHTA and CDR2 FQGNSA come from the germline V gene. The CDR3 sequence is 13 residues long. The CDR3 DNA follows: TGTGCCAGCAGACTAGCGGGAGGCTATGAGCAGTTCTTC. Residues: CASRLAGGYEQFF.

The sample holds a few counts of this clone. V is TRBV6-5 and J is TRBJ1-5, with 8 bases lining up with TRBD1. CDR1 and CDR2 (germline): MNHEY, SVGAGI. The ends lost 5 bases at V and 0 bases at J; junction bases unmatched: 3. There are 15 residues in the CDR3. This CDR3 reads CASSPDRGSNQPQHF. Here the CDR3 DNA reads TGTGCCAGCAGTCCCGACAGGGGTAGCAATCAGCCCCAGCATTTT.

The chain employs TRBV4-3 and TRBJ2-1, with D maybe TRBD1 (5 bases). The CDR3 is 13 amino acids. Germline V CDR1 and CDR2: LGHNA, YSLEER. V lost 2 bases and J 4 bases, leaving 6 bases between the germline ends. This CDR3 is CASSQPGYNEQFF. CDR3 DNA: TGCGCCAGCAGCCAACCAGGGTACAATGAGCAGTTCTTC.

V is TRBV27 and J is TRBJ1-1; D may be TRBD1 (6 bases). The CDR3 length is 15 residues. The germline CDR1 and CDR2 sequences are MNHEY and SMNVEV (reference sequence). V shed 4 bases and J shed 6 bases, with 18 bases lying between them. CDR3 loop: CASSSSIRGFPEAFF. CDR3 bases: TGTGCCAGCAGTTCTTCAATCAGGGGTTTCCCTGAAGCTTTCTTT.

A note on this clone: The sample carries other DNA sequences with the same CDR3. The chain has TRBV29-1 and TRBJ2-1; TRBD2 agrees at 9 bases. The CDR3 has 14 residues. Germline CDR1 and CDR2: SQVTM and ANQGSEA. Trimming removed 6 bases from V and 4 bases from J; junction bases left unmatched: 7. The CDR3 here is CSVDLAGLYNEQFF. DNA of the CDR3: TGCAGCGTGGACCTAGCGGGACTATACAATGAGCAGTTCTTC.

This clone is a singleton in its sample. This chain joins TRBV28 and TRBJ2-5; 8 positions match TRBD1. Losses at the gene ends were 4 bases for V and 5 bases for J; bases not matched to a gene: 12. Germline CDR1 MDHEN, CDR2 SYDVKM. This CDR3 contains 16 residues. The CDR3 sequence: CASSSHARTGRETQYF. DNA for the CDR3: TGTGCCAGCAGTTCGCACGCTAGGACAGGGAGGGAGACCCAGTACTTC.

This clone has just one count. The chain recombines TRBV11-3 with TRBJ2-3, with D unresolved. Germline assignment: CDR1 SGHNT and CDR2 YENEEA. The CDR3 covers 13 residues. The germline V and J ends were trimmed by 4 bases and 5 bases, with 10 bases remaining between them. The CDR3 sequence is CASSSQYLDTQYF. CDR3 in DNA: TGTGCCAGCAGCTCTCAGTACCTAGATACGCAGTATTTT. The full variable domain, completed using reference TRBV11-3 and TRBJ2-3, is EAGVVQSPRYKIIEKKQPVAFWCNPISGHNTLYWYLQNLGQGPELLIRYENEEAVDDSQLPKDRFSAERLKGVDSTLKIQPAELGDSAVYLCASSSQYLDTQYFGPGTRLTVL.

In its sample, this clone was seen once. CDR3 coding DNA: TGTGCCAGCAGTTACAGGGGTCCCCAAAACATTCAGTACTTC. This gives the protein CASSYRGPQNIQYF. This chain uses TRBV7-2 with TRBJ2-4, with 7 bases lining up with TRBD1. This CDR3 is 14 amino acids long. With V trimmed by 6 bases and J by 5 bases, 7 bases remained unmatched. Germline V gene data show CDR1 as SGHTA and CDR2 as FQGNSA.